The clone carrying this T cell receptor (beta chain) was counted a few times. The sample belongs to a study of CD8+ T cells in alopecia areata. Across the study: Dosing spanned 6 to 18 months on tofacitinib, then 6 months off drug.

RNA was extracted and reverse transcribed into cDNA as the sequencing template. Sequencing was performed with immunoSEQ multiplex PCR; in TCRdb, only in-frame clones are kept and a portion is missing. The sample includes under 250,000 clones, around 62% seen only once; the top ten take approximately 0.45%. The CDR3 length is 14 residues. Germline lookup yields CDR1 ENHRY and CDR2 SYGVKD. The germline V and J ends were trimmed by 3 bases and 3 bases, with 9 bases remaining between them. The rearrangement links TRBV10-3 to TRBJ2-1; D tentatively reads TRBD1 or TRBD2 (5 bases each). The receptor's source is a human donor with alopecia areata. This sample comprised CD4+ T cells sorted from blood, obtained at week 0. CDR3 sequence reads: CAISEGGGYNEQFF. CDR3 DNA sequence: TGTGCCATCAGTGAAGGTGGGGGCTACAATGAGCAGTTCTTC.